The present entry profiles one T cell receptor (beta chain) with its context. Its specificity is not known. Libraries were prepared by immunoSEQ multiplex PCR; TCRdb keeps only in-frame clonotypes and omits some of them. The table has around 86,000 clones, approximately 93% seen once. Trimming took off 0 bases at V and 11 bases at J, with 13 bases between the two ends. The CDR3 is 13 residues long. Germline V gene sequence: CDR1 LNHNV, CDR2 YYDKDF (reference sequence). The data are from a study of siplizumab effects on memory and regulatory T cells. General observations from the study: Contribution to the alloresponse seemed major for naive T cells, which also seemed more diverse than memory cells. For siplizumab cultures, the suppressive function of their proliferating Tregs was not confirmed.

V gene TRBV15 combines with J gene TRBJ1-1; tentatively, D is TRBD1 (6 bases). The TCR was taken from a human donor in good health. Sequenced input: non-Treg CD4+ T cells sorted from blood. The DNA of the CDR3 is TGTGCCACCAGCAGAGATAATGGGGGCGAGGCTTTCTTT. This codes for CATSRDNGGEAFF.